These 14 T cell receptor beta chains originate from one sample sequenced in a study of blood T cell repertoires in COVID-19. Clones were read by immunoSEQ multiplex PCR, and TCRdb kept only the in-frame ones, dropping some. The sample yields roughly 330,000 clones, around 87% seen once. Material: PBMCs or T cells enriched from blood (not recorded which). The source of these receptors is a woman aged 25 to 39 who had recovered from COVID-19.

The chain joins TRBV21-1 to TRBJ2-3; whether TRBD1, the table's D call, matches the DNA was not checked. TRBV21-1 is recorded as a pseudogene. This CDR3 is 17 amino acids long. CDR3 nucleotide sequence: TGTGCCAGCAGCAAAAATAAGGACAGGGGAGCCACAGATACGCAGTATTTT. Its translation: CASSKNKDRGATDTQYF.

The chain combines TRBV25-1 with TRBJ2-3, with D possibly TRBD2 on 5 matching bases. Germline CDR1 MGHDK, CDR2 SYGVNS. The CDR3 covers 13 residues. Trimming took 3 bases from V and 5 from J, leaving 9 bases between them. CDR3 nucleotides: TGTGCCAGCAGTGACCGAGGGATAGATACGCAGTATTTT. Its translation is CASSDRGIDTQYF.

The J gene is TRBJ2-3, the V gene TRBV7-3, with a tentative D call TRBD2 (7 bases). Trimming stripped 5 bases from V and 4 bases from J, with 13 bases between. The CDR3 length is 14 residues. CDR1 is SGHTA and CDR2 is FQGTGA in the germline V gene. As DNA, the CDR3 is TGTGCCAGCAGCATCGGGGGGCGGGCAGATACGCAGTATTTT. Translated: CASSIGGRADTQYF.

The genes are TRBV13 and TRBJ2-3, with 8 bases fitting TRBD2. The CDR3 totals 17 residues. The germline V gene encodes CDR1 PRHDT and CDR2 FYEKMQ (reference sequence). J was trimmed by 6 bases and V by 5 bases; bases with no gene match: 16. This CDR3 is CASSPRSPAGVGDTQYF. The CDR3 DNA reads as TGTGCCAGCAGCCCAAGGAGCCCAGCGGGGGTTGGGGATACGCAGTATTTT.

This chain uses TRBV14 with TRBJ1-4; 7 bases line up with TRBD1. From germline, CDR1 is SGHDN and CDR2 FVKESK. The ends lost 6 bases at V and 11 bases at J; junction bases unmatched: 6. The CDR3 has 12 residues. The CDR3 DNA reads as TGTGCCAGCAGTCAACAGGGGTACAAACTGTTTTTT. Translated: CASSQQGYKLFF. The full variable domain, with the rest looked up from reference TRBV14 and TRBJ1-4, is EAGVTQFPSHSVIEKGQTVTLRCDPISGHDNLYWYRRVMGKEIKFLLHFVKESKQDESGMPNNRFLAERTGGTYSTLKVQPAELEDSGVYFCASSQQGYKLFFGSGTQLSVL.

A remark on this clone: This sequence may be a read error, since a much larger clone differs from it by one base. Other DNA sequences from this sample encode an identical CDR3 as well. This chain connects TRBV7-2 to TRBJ1-1, with a weak D call TRBD1 (5 bases). Germline CDR1 reads SGHTA; CDR2 reads FQGNSA. The CDR3 is 13 residues long. V lost 3 bases and J 1 base, leaving 6 bases between the germline ends. In DNA, the CDR3 is TGTGCCAGCAGCTTGCAGGGGAACACTGAAGCTTTCTTT. It encodes CASSLQGNTEAFF.

This clone was picked up one time. The genes are TRBV6-5 and TRBJ1-2, with 7 positions matching TRBD1. The junction had 9 bases not matched to a gene; V was cut back by 4 bases and J by 10 bases. Germline CDR1 MNHEY, CDR2 SVGAGI. The CDR3 is 13 residues long. The CDR3 loop is CASSFGQATDYTF. The CDR3 DNA is TGTGCCAGCAGTTTCGGACAGGCTACCGACTACACCTTC.

The chain is built from TRBV30 and TRBJ1-6, with D perhaps matching TRBD1 (5 bases). Germline V gene data show CDR1 as GTSNPN and CDR2 as SVGIG (reference sequence). V was clipped by 4 bases and J by 7 bases, with 5 bases between them. This CDR3 is 11 amino acids long. The CDR3 region is CAWKGNSPLHF. CDR3 in DNA: TGTGCCTGGAAGGGGAATTCACCCCTCCACTTT.

This clone was detected many times. This rearrangement joins TRBV19 to TRBJ1-3, with D possibly TRBD1 on 5 matching bases. Germline lookup yields CDR1 LNHDA and CDR2 SQIVND (reference sequence). V lost 5 bases and J lost 3, with 11 bases in between. The CDR3 contains 14 residues. The CDR3 nucleotides are TGTGCCAGTAGTGACGACAGTTATGGAAACACCATATATTTT. It is translated as CASSDDSYGNTIYF.

This chain uses TRBV2 with TRBJ1-2; 12 bases align to TRBD1. This CDR3 region has 12 residues. Germline trimming cut 11 bases from V and 7 bases from J; bases unmatched to any gene: 5. Germline V gene sequence: CDR1 SNHLY, CDR2 FYNNEI. CDR3 amino acids: CAGGTGGFGYTF. DNA of the CDR3: TGTGCCGGCGGGACAGGGGGCTTTGGCTACACCTTC.

The rearrangement uses TRBV10-3 and TRBJ1-2; D gene unclear. The germline gives CDR1 ENHRY, CDR2 SYGVKD. CDR3 length equals 13 residues. Trimming took off 11 bases at V and 8 bases at J, with 21 bases between the two ends. CDR3 amino acids: CAVSREGVMGYTF. The CDR3, as DNA: TGTGCCGTATCGCGAGAGGGCGTCATGGGCTACACCTTC.

Here the CDR3 reads CASSYSPGGSYEQYF. CDR3 nucleotides: TGTGCCAGCAGTTACAGTCCAGGGGGCTCCTACGAGCAGTACTTC. The chain links TRBV6-2 or TRBV6-3 to TRBJ2-7; TRBD1 agrees at 7 bases. The CDR3 spans 15 residues. The J segment lost 0 bases and the V segment lost 2 bases, leaving 4 bases of the junction unmatched. Per the germline V gene, CDR1 is MNHEY and CDR2 is SVGEGT.

The chain links TRBV3-1 (or the pseudogene TRBV3-2) to TRBJ1-2, with a possible D match to TRBD1 (5 bases). This CDR3 is 12 amino acids long. Per the germline V gene, CDR1 is LGHDT and CDR2 is YNNKEL (reference sequence). V was pared by 0 bases and J by 8 bases, with 7 bases between. The CDR3 region has the DNA TGTGCCAGCAGCCAAGACAGGGAAGGCTACACCTTC. Translating it yields CASSQDREGYTF.

This rearrangement joins TRBV13 to TRBJ2-2; 9 bases line up with TRBD1. There are 16 residues in the CDR3. Trimming took 9 bases from V and 1 from J; bases not matched to a gene: 9. The germline CDR1 and CDR2 sequences are PRHDT and FYEKMQ (reference sequence). The CDR3 DNA follows: TGTGCCAGTATGGACAGGGGAAGTTGGAACACCGGGGAGCTGTTTTTT. Protein sequence: CASMDRGSWNTGELFF.